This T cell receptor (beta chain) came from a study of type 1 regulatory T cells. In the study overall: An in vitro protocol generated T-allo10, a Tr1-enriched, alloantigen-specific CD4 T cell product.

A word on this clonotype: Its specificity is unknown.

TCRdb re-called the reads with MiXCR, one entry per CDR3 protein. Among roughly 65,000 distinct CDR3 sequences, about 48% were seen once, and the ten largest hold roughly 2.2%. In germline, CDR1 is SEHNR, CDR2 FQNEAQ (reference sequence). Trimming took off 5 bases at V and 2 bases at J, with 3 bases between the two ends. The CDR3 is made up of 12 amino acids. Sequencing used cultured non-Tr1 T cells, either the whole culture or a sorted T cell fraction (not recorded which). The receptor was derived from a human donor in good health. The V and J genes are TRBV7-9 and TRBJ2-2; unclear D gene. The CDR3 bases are TGTGCCAGCAGCCCCAACACCGGGGAGCTGTTTTTT. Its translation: CASSPNTGELFF.